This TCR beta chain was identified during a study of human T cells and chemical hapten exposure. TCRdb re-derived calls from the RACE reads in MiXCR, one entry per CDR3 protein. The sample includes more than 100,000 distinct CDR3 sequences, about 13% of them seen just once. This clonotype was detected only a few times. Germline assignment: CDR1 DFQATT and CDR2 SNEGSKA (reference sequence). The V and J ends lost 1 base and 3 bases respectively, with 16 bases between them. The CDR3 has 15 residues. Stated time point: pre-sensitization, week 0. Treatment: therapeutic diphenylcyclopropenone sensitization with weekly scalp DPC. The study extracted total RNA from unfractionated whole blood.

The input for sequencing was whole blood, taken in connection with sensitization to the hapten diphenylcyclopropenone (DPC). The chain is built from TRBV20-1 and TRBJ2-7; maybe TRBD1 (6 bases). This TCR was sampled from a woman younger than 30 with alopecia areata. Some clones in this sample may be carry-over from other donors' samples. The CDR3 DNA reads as TGCAGTGCTAGAGTTGAGGGGACACCCCTCTACGAGCAGTACTTC. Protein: CSARVEGTPLYEQYF.